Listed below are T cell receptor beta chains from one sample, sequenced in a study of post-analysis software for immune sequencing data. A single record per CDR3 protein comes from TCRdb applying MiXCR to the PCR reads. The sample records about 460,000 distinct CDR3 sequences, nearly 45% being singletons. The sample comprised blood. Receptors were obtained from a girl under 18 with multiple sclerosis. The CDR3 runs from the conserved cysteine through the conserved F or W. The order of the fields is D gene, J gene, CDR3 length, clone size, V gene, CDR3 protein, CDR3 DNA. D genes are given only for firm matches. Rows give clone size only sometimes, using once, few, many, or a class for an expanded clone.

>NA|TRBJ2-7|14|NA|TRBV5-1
CASGASGGYNEQYF
TGCGCCAGCGGGGCGTCCGGAGGTTACAATGAGCAGTACTTC
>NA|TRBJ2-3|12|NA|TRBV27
CASSAYPDTQYF
TGTGCCAGCAGTGCGTATCCAGATACGCAGTATTTT
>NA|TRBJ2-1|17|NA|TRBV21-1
CASSKRPVSGTDNEQFF
TGTGCCAGCAGCAAGAGGCCGGTAAGCGGGACAGACAATGAGCAGTTCTTC
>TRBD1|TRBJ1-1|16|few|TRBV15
CATSRAGTGVNTEAFF
TGTGCCACCAGCAGAGCGGGGACAGGGGTAAACACTGAAGCTTTCTTT
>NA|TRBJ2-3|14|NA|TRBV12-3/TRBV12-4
CASSSAQHTDTQYF
TGTGCCAGCAGTTCTGCCCAACACACAGATACGCAGTATTTT
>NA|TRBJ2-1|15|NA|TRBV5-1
CASSFGPLALNEQFF
TGCGCCAGCAGCTTTGGTCCCCTAGCCCTCAATGAGCAGTTCTTC
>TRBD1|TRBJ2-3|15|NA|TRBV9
CASSVGNRGADTQYF
TGTGCCAGCAGCGTAGGAAACAGGGGGGCGGATACGCAGTATTTT
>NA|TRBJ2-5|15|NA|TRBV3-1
CASSQDLASSNEQYF
TGTGCCAGCAGCCAAGATCTCGCTAGCTCGAATGAGCAGTACTTC
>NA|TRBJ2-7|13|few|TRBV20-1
CSARDRAKYEQYF
TGCAGTGCTAGAGATAGGGCAAAATACGAGCAGTACTTC
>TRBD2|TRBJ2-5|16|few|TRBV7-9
CASSLLGPSGRETQYF
TGTGCCAGCAGCTTATTGGGTCCTAGCGGGAGAGAGACCCAGTACTTC
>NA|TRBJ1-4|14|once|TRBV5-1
CASSPEPTNEELFF
TGCGCCAGCAGCCCGGAACCAACTAATGAAGAACTGTTTTTT
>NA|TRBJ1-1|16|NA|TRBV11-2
CASSLVGQGENTEAFF
TGTGCCAGCAGCTTAGTGGGCCAGGGAGAGAACACTGAAGCTTTCTTT
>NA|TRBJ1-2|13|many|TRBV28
CASSLRVNYGYTF
TGTGCCAGCAGTTTAAGGGTTAACTATGGCTACACCTTC
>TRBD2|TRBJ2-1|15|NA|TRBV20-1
CSARETSLSYNEQFF
TGCAGTGCTAGAGAGACTAGCTTGTCCTACAATGAGCAGTTCTTC
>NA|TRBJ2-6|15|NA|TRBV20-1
CSARPAPSGANVLTF
TGCAGTGCTAGACCGGCCCCCTCTGGGGCCAACGTCCTGACTTTC
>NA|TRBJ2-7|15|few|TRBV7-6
CASSLGAAASYEQYF
TGTGCCAGCAGCTTAGGCGCGGCAGCCTCCTACGAGCAGTACTTC
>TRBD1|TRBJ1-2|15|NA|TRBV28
CASSLGTGGLRGYTF
TGTGCCAGCAGTTTAGGAACAGGGGGTCTTCGTGGCTACACCTTC
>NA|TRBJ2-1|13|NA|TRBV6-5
CASGQAINNEQFF
TGTGCCAGTGGGCAGGCGATCAACAATGAGCAGTTCTTC
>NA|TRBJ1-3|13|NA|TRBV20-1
CSARLQPGNTIYF
TGCAGTGCTAGACTACAACCTGGAAACACCATATATTTT
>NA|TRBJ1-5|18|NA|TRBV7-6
CASSLASGQLYSNQPQHF
TGTGCCAGCAGCTTAGCCTCTGGGCAACTTTATAGCAATCAGCCCCAGCATTTT
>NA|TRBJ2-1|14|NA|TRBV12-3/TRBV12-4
CASSIGTELNEQFF
TGTGCCAGCAGTATCGGGACCGAATTAAATGAGCAGTTCTTC
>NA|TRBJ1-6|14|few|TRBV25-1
CASSEWKGSSALHF
TGTGCCAGCAGTGAATGGAAGGGCTCTTCGGCCCTCCACTTT
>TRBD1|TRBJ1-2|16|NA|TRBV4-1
CASSQVRPGGNLGYTF
TGCGCCAGCAGCCAAGTTCGGCCAGGGGGAAACCTGGGCTACACCTTC
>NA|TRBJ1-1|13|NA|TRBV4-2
CASSLWDGRKAFF
TGTGCCAGCAGCCTATGGGACGGAAGAAAAGCTTTCTTT
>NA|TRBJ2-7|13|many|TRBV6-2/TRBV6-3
CASSGTTDYEQYF
TGTGCCAGCTCCGGGACGACGGACTACGAGCAGTACTTC
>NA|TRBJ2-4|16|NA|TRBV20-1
CSARGTATLAKNIQYF
TGCAGTGCTAGAGGGACAGCTACTCTAGCCAAAAACATTCAGTACTTC
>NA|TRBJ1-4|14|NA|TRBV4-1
CASSQGATNEKLFF
TGCGCCAGCAGCCAAGGGGCAACTAATGAAAAACTGTTTTTT
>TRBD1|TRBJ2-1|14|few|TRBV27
CASRWQGAHNEQFF
TGTGCCAGCAGGTGGCAGGGGGCGCACAATGAGCAGTTCTTC